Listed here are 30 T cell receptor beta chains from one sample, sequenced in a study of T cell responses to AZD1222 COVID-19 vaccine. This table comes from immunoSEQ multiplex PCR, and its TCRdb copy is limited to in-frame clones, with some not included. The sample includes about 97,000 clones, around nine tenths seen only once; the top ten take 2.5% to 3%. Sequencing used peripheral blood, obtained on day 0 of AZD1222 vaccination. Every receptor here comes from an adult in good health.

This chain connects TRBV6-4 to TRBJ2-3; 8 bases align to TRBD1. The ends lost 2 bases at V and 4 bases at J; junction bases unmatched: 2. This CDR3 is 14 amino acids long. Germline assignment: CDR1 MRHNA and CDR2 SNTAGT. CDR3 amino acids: CASSDETGADTQYF. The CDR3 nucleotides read TGTGCCAGCAGTGACGAGACAGGGGCAGATACGCAGTATTTT.

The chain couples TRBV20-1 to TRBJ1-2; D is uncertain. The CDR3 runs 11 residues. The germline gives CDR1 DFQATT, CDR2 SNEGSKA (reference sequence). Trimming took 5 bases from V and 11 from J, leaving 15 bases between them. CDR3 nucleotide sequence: TGCAGTGCTTGGACTCTCGTGGTTTACACCTTC. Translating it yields CSAWTLVVYTF.

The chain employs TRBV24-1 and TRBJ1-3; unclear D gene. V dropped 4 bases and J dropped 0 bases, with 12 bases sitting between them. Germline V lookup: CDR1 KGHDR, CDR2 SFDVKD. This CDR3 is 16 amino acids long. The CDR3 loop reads CATSDQDGSSGNTIYF. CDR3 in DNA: TGTGCCACCAGTGACCAAGACGGTAGCTCTGGAAACACCATATATTTT.

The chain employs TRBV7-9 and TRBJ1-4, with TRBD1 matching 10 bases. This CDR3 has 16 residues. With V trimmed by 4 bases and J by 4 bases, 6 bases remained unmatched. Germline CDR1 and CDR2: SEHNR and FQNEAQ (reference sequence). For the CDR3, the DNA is TGTGCCAGCAGCTCCCCCGGGACAGGGGATAATGAAAAACTGTTTTTT. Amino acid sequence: CASSSPGTGDNEKLFF.

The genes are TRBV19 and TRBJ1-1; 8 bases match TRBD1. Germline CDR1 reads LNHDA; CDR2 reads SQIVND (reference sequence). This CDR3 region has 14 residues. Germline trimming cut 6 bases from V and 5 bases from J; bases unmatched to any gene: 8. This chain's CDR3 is CASRRGQGGTEAFF. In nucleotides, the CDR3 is TGTGCCAGTAGGCGCGGACAGGGAGGAACTGAAGCTTTCTTT. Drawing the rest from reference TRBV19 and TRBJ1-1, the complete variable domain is DGGITQSPKYLFRKEGQNVTLSCEQNLNHDAMYWYRQDPGQGLRLIYYSQIVNDFQKGDIAEGYSVSREKKESFPLTVTSAQKNPTAFYLCASRRGQGGTEAFFGQGTRLTVV.

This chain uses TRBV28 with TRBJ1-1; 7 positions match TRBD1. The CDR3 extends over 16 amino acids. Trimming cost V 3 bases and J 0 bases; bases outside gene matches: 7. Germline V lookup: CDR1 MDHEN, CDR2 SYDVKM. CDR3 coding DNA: TGTGCCAGCAGTTTGTCTACACAGGGGTTGAACACTGAAGCTTTCTTT. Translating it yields CASSLSTQGLNTEAFF.

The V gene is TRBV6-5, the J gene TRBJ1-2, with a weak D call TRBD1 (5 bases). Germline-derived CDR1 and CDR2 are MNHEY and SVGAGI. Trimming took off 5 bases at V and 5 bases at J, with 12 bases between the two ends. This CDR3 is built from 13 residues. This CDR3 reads CASSPPQGYGYTF. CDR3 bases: TGTGCCAGCAGTCCTCCTCAGGGTTATGGCTACACCTTC.

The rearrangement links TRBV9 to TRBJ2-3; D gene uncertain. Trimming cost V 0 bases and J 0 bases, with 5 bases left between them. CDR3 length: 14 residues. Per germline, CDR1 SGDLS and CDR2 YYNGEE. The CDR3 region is CASSVDFSTDTQYF. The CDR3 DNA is TGTGCCAGCAGCGTAGATTTCAGCACAGATACGCAGTATTTT. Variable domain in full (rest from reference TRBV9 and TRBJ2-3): DSGVTQTPKHLITATGQRVTLRCSPRSGDLSVYWYQQSLDQGLQFLIQYYNGEERAKGNILERFSAQQFPDLHSELNLSSLELGDSALYFCASSVDFSTDTQYFGPGTRLTVL.

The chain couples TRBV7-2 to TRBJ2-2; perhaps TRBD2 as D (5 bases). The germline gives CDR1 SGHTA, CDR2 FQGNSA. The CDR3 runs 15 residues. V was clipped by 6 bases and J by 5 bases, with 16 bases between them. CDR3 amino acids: CASSTGIQRTGELFF. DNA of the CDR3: TGTGCCAGCAGTACCGGGATACAGCGGACCGGGGAGCTGTTTTTT. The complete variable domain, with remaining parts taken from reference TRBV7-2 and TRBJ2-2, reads GAGVSQSPSNKVTEKGKDVELRCDPISGHTALYWYRQSLGQGLEFLIYFQGNSAPDKSGLPSDRFSAERTGGSVSTLTIQRTQQEDSAVYLCASSTGIQRTGELFFGEGSRLTVL.

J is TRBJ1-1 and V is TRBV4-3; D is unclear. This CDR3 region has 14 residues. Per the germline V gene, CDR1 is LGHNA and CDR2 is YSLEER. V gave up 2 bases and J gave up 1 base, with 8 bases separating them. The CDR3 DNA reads TGCGCCAGCAGCCAAATGGCCTGGAACACTGAAGCTTTCTTT. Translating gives CASSQMAWNTEAFF.

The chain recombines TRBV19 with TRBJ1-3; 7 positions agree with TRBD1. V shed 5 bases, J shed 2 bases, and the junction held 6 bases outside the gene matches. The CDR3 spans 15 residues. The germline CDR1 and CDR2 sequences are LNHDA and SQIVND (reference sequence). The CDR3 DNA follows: TGTGCCAGTAGTGGGCAGGGACAGCCTGGAAACACCATATATTTT. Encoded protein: CASSGQGQPGNTIYF.

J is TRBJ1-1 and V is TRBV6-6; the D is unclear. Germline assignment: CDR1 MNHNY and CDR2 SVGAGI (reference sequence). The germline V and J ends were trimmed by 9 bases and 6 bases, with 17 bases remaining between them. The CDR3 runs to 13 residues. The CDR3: CASTMQRSAEAFF. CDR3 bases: TGTGCCAGTACCATGCAACGGTCGGCTGAAGCTTTCTTT.

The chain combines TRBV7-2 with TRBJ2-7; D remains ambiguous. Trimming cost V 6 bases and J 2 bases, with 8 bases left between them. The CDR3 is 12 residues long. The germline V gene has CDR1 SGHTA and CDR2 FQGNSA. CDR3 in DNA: TGTGCCAGCAGGGACCAAACCTACGAGCAGTACTTC. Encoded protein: CASRDQTYEQYF.

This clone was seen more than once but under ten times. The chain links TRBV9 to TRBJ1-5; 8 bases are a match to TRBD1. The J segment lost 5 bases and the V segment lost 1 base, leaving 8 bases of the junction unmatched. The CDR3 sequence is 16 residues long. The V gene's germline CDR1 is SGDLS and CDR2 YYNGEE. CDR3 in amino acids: CASSVPGGGPYQPQHF. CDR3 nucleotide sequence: TGTGCCAGCAGCGTACCAGGGGGCGGCCCCTATCAGCCCCAGCATTTT.

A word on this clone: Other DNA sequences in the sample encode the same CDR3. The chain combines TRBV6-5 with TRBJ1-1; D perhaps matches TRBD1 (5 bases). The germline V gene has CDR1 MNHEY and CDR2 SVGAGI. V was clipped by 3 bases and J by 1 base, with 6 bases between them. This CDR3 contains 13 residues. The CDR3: CASSYTGNTEAFF. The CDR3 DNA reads TGTGCCAGCAGTTATACAGGGAACACTGAAGCTTTCTTT.

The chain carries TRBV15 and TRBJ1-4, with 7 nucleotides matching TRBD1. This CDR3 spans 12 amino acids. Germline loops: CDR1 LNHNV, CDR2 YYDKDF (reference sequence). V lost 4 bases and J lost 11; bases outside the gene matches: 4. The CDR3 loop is CATSISGQKLFF. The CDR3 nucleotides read TGTGCCACCAGCATTTCGGGACAGAAACTGTTTTTT.

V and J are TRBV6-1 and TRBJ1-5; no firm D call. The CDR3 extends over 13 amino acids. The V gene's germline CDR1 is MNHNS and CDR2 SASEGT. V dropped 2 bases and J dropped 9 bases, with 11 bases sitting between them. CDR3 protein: CASSELGSAPQHF. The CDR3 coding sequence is TGTGCCAGCAGTGAACTCGGGTCTGCGCCCCAGCATTTT.

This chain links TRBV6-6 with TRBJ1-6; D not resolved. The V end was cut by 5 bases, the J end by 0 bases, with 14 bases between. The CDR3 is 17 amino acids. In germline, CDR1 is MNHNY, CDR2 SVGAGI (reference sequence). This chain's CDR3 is CASSQTHGSSYNSPLHF. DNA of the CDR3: TGTGCCAGCAGTCAAACGCACGGGAGCTCCTATAATTCACCCCTCCACTTT.

This CDR3 is CASSPQGHEQYF. CDR3 nucleotides: TGCGCCAGCAGCCCGCAGGGCCACGAGCAGTACTTC. The J gene is TRBJ2-7, the V gene TRBV5-1; TRBD1 is a possible D gene (5 bases). There are 12 residues in the CDR3. CDR1 and CDR2 (germline): SGHRS, YFSETQ. Trimming took off 4 bases at V and 5 bases at J, with 10 bases between the two ends.

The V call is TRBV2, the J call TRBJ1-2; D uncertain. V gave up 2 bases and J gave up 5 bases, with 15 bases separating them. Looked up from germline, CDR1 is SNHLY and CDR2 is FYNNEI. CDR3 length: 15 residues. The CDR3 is CASSESREGGYGYTF. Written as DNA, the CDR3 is TGTGCCAGCAGTGAATCTCGGGAGGGTGGGTATGGCTACACCTTC. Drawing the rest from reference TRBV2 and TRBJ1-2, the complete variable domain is EPEVTQTPSHQVTQMGQEVILRCVPISNHLYFYWYRQILGQKVEFLVSFYNNEISEKSEIFDDQFSVERPDGSNFTLKIRSTKLEDSAMYFCASSESREGGYGYTFGSGTRLTVV.

The CDR3 is CASSLEVLWDRKKPSGNTIYF. CDR3 DNA sequence: TGTGCCAGCAGCTTAGAGGTGTTGTGGGACAGGAAAAAACCCTCTGGAAACACCATATATTTT. The chain couples TRBV11-3 to TRBJ1-3, with TRBD1 matching 8 bases. The germline gives CDR1 SGHNT, CDR2 YENEEA. The CDR3 spans 21 residues. J lost 0 bases, V lost 0 bases, and 16 bases had no gene match.

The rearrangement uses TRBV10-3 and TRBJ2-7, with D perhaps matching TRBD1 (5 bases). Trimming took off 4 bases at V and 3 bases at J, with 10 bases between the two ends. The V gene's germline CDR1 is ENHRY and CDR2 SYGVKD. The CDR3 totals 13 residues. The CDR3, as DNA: TGTGCCATCAGTGGGACATCTAGCTACGAGCAGTACTTC. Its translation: CAISGTSSYEQYF.

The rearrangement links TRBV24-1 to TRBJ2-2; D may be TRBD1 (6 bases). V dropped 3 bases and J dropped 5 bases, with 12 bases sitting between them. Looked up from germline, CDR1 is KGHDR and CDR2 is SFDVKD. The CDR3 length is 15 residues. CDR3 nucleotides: TGTGCCACCAGTGATGGGACACCGAGGACCGGGGAGCTGTTTTTT. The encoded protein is CATSDGTPRTGELFF.

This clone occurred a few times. CDR3 nucleotides: TGTGCCAGCAGCTTGGCCGGGGTCTATGGCTACACCTTC. Translated, it gives CASSLAGVYGYTF. This sequence joins TRBV5-6 and TRBJ1-2; D is uncertain. Trimming took off 0 bases at V and 4 bases at J, with 7 bases between the two ends. The CDR3 length is 13 residues. In germline, CDR1 is SGHDT, CDR2 YYEEEE.

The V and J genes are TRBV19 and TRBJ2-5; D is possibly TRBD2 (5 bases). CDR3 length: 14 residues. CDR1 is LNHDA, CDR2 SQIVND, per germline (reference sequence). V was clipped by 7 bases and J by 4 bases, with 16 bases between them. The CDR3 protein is CASKPHLSGETQYF. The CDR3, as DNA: TGTGCCAGTAAGCCACATCTAAGCGGAGAGACCCAGTACTTC.

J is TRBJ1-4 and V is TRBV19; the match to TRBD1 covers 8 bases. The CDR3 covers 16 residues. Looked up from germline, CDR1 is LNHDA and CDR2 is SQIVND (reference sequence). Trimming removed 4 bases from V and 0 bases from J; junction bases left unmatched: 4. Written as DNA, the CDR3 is TGTGCCAGTAGTAGGACAGGGACTGCAACTAATGAAAAACTGTTTTTT. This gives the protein CASSRTGTATNEKLFF.

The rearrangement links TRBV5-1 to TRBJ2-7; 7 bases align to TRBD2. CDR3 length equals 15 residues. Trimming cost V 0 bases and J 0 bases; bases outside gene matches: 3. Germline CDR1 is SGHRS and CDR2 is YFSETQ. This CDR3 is CASSLVGGSSYEQYF. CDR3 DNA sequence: TGCGCCAGCAGCTTGGTGGGGGGGTCCTCCTACGAGCAGTACTTC.

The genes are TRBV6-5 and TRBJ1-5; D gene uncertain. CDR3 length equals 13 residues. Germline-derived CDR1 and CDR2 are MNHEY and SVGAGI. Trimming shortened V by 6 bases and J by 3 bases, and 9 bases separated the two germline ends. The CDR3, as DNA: TGTGCCAGCAGCCCACAGTACAATCAGCCCCAGCATTTT. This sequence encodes CASSPQYNQPQHF.

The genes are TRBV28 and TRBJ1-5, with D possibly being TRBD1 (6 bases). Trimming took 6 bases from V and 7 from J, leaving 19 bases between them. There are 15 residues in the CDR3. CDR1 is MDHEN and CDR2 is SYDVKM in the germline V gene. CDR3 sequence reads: CASSTNRVGRQPQHF. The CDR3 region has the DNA TGTGCCAGCAGCACCAACAGGGTGGGGCGACAGCCCCAGCATTTT. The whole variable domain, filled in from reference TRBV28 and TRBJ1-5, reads DVKVTQSSRYLVKRTGEKVFLECVQDMDHENMFWYRQDPGLGLRLIYFSYDVKMKEKGDIPEGYSVSREKKERFSLILESASTNQTSMYLCASSTNRVGRQPQHFGDGTRLSIL.

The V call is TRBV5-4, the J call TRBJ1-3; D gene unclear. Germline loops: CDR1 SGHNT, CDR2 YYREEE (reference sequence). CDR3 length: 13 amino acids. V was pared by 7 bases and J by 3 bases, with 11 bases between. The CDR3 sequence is CASGTFLGNTIYF. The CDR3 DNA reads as TGTGCCAGCGGCACCTTTCTTGGAAACACCATATATTTT.